The clone carrying this T cell receptor (beta chain) was picked up one time. The antigen is unknown. The CDR3 consists of 15 residues. V gave up 0 bases and J gave up 4 bases, with 10 bases separating them. Looked up from germline, CDR1 is MNHNY and CDR2 is SVGAGI (reference sequence). This specimen belongs to a study of T cell responses to AZD1222 COVID-19 vaccine. Study summary: Whether given at about 4 or about 12 weeks, second doses were pooled.

Measured with immunoSEQ multiplex PCR; TCRdb has only the in-frame clones, and not every one. This table holds about 120,000 clones, about 88% found once. Findings and limits, study-wide: Clonal diversity was possibly underestimated, and white British individuals and females predominated among donors. CD4 TCRs covered the whole spike, strongest at regions 160-218 and 743-854. Repertoire sampling was restricted to post-peak T cell response timepoints.

The receptor's source is an adult in good health. V and J are TRBV6-6 and TRBJ1-5, with D possibly TRBD1 on 6 matching bases. The material sequenced was peripheral blood, taken on day 0 of AZD1222 vaccination. The CDR3 bases are TGTGCCAGCAGTTACTCGTGGCAGGGGAATCAGCCCCAGCATTTT. It encodes CASSYSWQGNQPQHF.